The 17 T cell receptor beta chains reported below all come from one sample, sequenced in a study of regulatory T cells in long-lasting Graves disease. Specified time point: newly diagnosed GD, antithyroid drugs for less than 3 months. PBMC-extracted RNA yielded the TCR library. Assembly of TCR beta libraries relied on iRepertoire HTBI primers together with Arm-PCR of CDR3 regions. MiXCR was run by TCRdb on the multiplex PCR reads, yielding one entry per CDR3 protein. Of 350,000 to 550,000 distinct CDR3 sequences listed, under 15% are singletons. This sample also belongs to another study, concerning T cells in Graves' hyperthyroidism and ophthalmopathy.

Sequenced material: peripheral blood mononuclear cells (PBMCs), taken at new diagnosis, from a patient treated with antithyroid drugs. The receptors come from a woman younger than 45 with Graves disease.

Notes on this clonotype: Given a much more abundant clone one base away, this may be a read error. The chain recombines TRBV27 with TRBJ2-1, with 8 positions matching TRBD1. The CDR3 consists of 14 residues. The V gene's germline CDR1 is MNHEY and CDR2 SMNVEV (reference sequence). The CDR3 loop reads CASSVGQGLNEQLF. As DNA, the CDR3 is TGTGCCAGCAGTGTAGGACAGGGTCTCAATGAGCAGCTCTTC.

This clonotype was counted a few times. This chain links TRBV19 with TRBJ1-5; tentative D call: TRBD1 (5 bases). The CDR3 consists of 14 residues. Trimming took off 6 bases at V and 4 bases at J, with 13 bases between the two ends. Per the germline V gene, CDR1 is LNHDA and CDR2 is SQIVND (reference sequence). The CDR3: CASRFRDLNQPQHF. The CDR3 coding sequence is TGTGCCAGTAGGTTCCGGGACTTAAATCAGCCCCAGCATTTT.

V gene TRBV27 combines with J gene TRBJ1-3, with 8 bases matching TRBD1. CDR3 length: 15 residues. V trimming: 4 bases; J trimming: 6 bases; junction bases outside the gene matches: 8. Looked up from germline, CDR1 is MNHEY and CDR2 is SMNVEV (reference sequence). The CDR3 spells CASSSLGQGSNTIYF. Written as DNA, the CDR3 is TGTGCCAGCAGTTCTCTTGGACAGGGTTCAAACACCATATATTTT.

This chain uses TRBV20-1 with TRBJ1-5, with 12 bases that match TRBD1. V dropped 6 bases and J dropped 1; count of bases not matched to a gene: 4. Germline V lookup: CDR1 DFQATT, CDR2 SNEGSKA (reference sequence). This CDR3 contains 15 residues. The CDR3 DNA is TGCAGTGCCGGGACAGGGGGCCCGAGCAATCAGCCCCAGCATTTT. This gives the protein CSAGTGGPSNQPQHF.

In its sample, this clonotype was seen a few times. V gene TRBV7-3 combines with J gene TRBJ2-3; 9 bases map to TRBD2. Germline V lookup: CDR1 SGHTA, CDR2 FQGTGA. V dropped 5 bases and J dropped 3; count of bases not matched to a gene: 6. The CDR3 is 15 amino acids. The CDR3: CASSRRLAETDTQYF. As DNA, the CDR3 is TGTGCCAGCAGCCGCCGACTAGCGGAAACAGATACGCAGTATTTT. The full variable domain, in which reference TRBV7-3 and TRBJ2-3 provide the parts outside the CDR3, is GAGVSQTPSNKVTEKGKYVELRCDPISGHTALYWYRQSLGQGPEFLIYFQGTGAADDSGLPNDRFFAVRPEGSVSTLKIQRTERGDSAVYLCASSRRLAETDTQYFGPGTRLTVL.

The chain uses TRBV5-1 and TRBJ2-3; 7 nucleotides align to TRBD2. The germline V gene encodes CDR1 SGHRS and CDR2 YFSETQ. The CDR3 consists of 16 residues. Unmatched junction bases numbered 9, after V lost 0 bases and J lost 5 bases. This CDR3 reads CASSLGMAGAQDTQYF. The DNA of the CDR3 is TGCGCCAGCAGCTTGGGCATGGCGGGAGCGCAAGATACGCAGTATTTT.

This clonotype was detected many times. The rearrangement uses TRBV2 and TRBJ2-1; unclear D gene. Germline V gene data show CDR1 as SNHLY and CDR2 as FYNNEI. V was trimmed by 6 bases and J by 9 bases, leaving 15 bases between them. The CDR3 contains 13 residues. CDR3 in amino acids: CASSLGTATEQFF. CDR3 nucleotide sequence: TGTGCCAGCAGCTTAGGAACAGCGACTGAGCAGTTCTTC. The variable domain in full, completed from reference TRBV2 and TRBJ2-1, reads EPEVTQTPSHQVTQMGQEVILRCVPISNHLYFYWYRQILGQKVEFLVSFYNNEISEKSEIFDDQFSVERPDGSNFTLKIRSTKLEDSAMYFCASSLGTATEQFFGPGTRLTVL.

This clonotype appeared a few times. V and J are TRBV13 and TRBJ2-1, with TRBD2 matching over 13 bases. The length of the CDR3 is 21 residues. Trimming cost V 4 bases and J 0 bases; bases outside gene matches: 15. Germline lookup yields CDR1 PRHDT and CDR2 FYEKMQ (reference sequence). In DNA form, the CDR3 reads TGTGCCAGCAGCTCAGCCGCCCGACTAGCGGGAGGCTTGAGCTCCTACAATGAGCAGTTCTTC. Its translation: CASSSAARLAGGLSSYNEQFF.

This clonotype was seen many times. The rearrangement joins TRBV13 to TRBJ2-3; D is ambiguous. The CDR3 covers 12 residues. CDR1 is PRHDT and CDR2 is FYEKMQ in the germline V gene (reference sequence). V was shortened by 8 bases and J by 1 base, with 7 bases between the two germline ends. The CDR3 sequence: CASERGTDTQYF. The CDR3 nucleotides are TGTGCCAGCGAACGAGGCACAGATACGCAGTATTTT. The full variable domain, in which reference TRBV13 and TRBJ2-3 provide the parts outside the CDR3, is AAGVIQSPRHLIKEKRETATLKCYPIPRHDTVYWYQQGPGQDPQFLISFYEKMQSDKGSIPDRFSAQQFSDYHSELNMSSLELGDSALYFCASERGTDTQYFGPGTRLTVL.

The rearrangement uses TRBV18 and TRBJ2-3; D not resolved. V lost 3 bases to trimming and J lost 6 bases, with 13 bases between them. This CDR3 is built from 14 residues. In germline, CDR1 is KGHSH, CDR2 LQKENI. CDR3 sequence reads: CASSPLVEADTQYF. The CDR3 coding sequence is TGTGCCAGCTCACCTCTAGTCGAAGCGGATACGCAGTATTTT.

Concerning this clonotype itself: Germline is not matched at one junction end, which may reflect a read error. In nucleotides, the CDR3 is TGCACCAGCAGCCACCTAGCGGGCGAGCAGTACTTC. Translation gives CTSSHLAGEQYF. The chain combines TRBV4-1 with TRBJ2-7; 8 bases are a match to TRBD2. The CDR3 extends over 12 amino acids. CDR1 and CDR2 (germline): MGHRA, YSYEKL.

This chain connects TRBV30 to TRBJ2-3, with a tentative D call TRBD2 (6 bases). From germline, CDR1 is GTSNPN and CDR2 SVGIG (reference sequence). The V end was cut by 3 bases, the J end by 3 bases, with 7 bases between. This CDR3 comprises 12 residues. CDR3 sequence reads: CAWRGGTDTQYF. CDR3 DNA sequence: TGTGCCTGGAGGGGGGGAACAGATACGCAGTATTTT.

Many counts were recorded for this clonotype. V usage is TRBV12-3 or TRBV12-4 and J usage is TRBJ2-3, with 10 bases aligning to TRBD1. This CDR3 region has 17 residues. With V trimmed by 0 bases and J by 0 bases, 3 bases remained unmatched. The CDR3 DNA is TGTGCCAGCAGTTTAGCTGGACAGGGGGGGAGCACAGATACGCAGTATTTT. Translated: CASSLAGQGGSTDTQYF.

The chain joins TRBV20-1 to TRBJ2-1; 9 bases line up with TRBD2. CDR3 length: 16 amino acids. V gave up 0 bases and J gave up 4 bases; unmatched junction bases: 7. Looked up from germline, CDR1 is DFQATT and CDR2 is SNEGSKA (reference sequence). CDR3 sequence: CSARDRGLAGYNEQFF. As DNA, the CDR3 is TGCAGTGCTAGAGATAGGGGCCTAGCGGGGTACAATGAGCAGTTCTTC.

Remarks on this clonotype: This may be a read error, as it is one base from a much larger clone. The chain couples TRBV12-3 or TRBV12-4 to TRBJ2-3; 7 bases are a match to TRBD1. Trimming cost V 5 bases and J 8 bases; bases outside gene matches: 13. This CDR3 region has 15 residues. CDR3 protein: CASSPGGGFAGTQYF. The CDR3, as DNA: TGTGCCAGCAGTCCAGGGGGTGGGTTCGCAGGTACGCAGTATTTT.

This chain links TRBV10-3 with TRBJ1-4; 8 positions agree with TRBD1. CDR3 size: 16 residues. The germline V gene encodes CDR1 ENHRY and CDR2 SYGVKD. V dropped 3 bases and J dropped 8; count of bases not matched to a gene: 11. As DNA, the CDR3 is TGTGCCATCAGTGACCCGCAGCAGGGGGCCGGGGAAAAACTGTTTTTT. It translates to CAISDPQQGAGEKLFF.

The chain combines TRBV25-1 with TRBJ1-5, with D perhaps matching TRBD1 (5 bases). The CDR3 is 14 residues long. CDR1 and CDR2 (germline): MGHDK, SYGVNS. Trimming cost V 1 base and J 4 bases, with 8 bases left between them. CDR3 loop: CASSEFGGNQPQHF. In DNA, the CDR3 is TGTGCCAGCAGTGAATTCGGGGGGAATCAGCCCCAGCATTTT.